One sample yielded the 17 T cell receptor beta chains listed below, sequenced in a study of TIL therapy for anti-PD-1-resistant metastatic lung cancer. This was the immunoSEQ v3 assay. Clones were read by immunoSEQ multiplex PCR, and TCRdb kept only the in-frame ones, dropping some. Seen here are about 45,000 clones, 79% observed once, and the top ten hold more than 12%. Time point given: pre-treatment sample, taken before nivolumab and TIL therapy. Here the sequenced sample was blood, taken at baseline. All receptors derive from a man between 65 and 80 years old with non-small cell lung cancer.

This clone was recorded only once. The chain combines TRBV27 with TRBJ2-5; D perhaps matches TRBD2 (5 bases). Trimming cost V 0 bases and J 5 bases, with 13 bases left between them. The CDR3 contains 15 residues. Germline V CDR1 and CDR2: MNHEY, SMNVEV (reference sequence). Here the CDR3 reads CASSLSGNPGETQYF. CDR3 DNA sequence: TGTGCCAGCAGTTTATCCGGGAATCCCGGGGAGACCCAGTACTTC.

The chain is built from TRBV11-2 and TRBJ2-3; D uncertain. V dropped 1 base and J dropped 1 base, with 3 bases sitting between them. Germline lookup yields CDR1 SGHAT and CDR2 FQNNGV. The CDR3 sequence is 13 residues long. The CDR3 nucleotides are TGTGCCAGCAGCTTAGCGGGCACAGATACGCAGTATTTT. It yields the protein CASSLAGTDTQYF.

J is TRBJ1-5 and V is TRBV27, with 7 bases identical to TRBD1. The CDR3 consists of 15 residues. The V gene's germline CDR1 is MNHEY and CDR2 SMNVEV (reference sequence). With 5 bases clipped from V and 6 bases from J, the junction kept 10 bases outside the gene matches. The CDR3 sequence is CASSPWDSTSQPQHF. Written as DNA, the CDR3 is TGTGCCAGCAGTCCATGGGACAGCACATCTCAGCCCCAGCATTTT.

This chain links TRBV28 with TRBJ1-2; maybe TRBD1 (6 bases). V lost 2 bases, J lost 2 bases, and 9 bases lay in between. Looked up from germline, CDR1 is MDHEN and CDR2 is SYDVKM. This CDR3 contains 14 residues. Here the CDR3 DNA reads TGTGCCAGCAGTTTACCCGACAGGAACTATGGCTACACCTTC. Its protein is CASSLPDRNYGYTF.

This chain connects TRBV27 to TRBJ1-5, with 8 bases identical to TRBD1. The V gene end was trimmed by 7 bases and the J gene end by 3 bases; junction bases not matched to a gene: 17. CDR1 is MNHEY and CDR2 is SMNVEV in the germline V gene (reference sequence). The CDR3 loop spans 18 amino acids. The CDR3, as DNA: TGTGCCAGCACCTTCCTTAACAGGGGGAGTCTGCCCAATCAGCCCCAGCATTTT. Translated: CASTFLNRGSLPNQPQHF.

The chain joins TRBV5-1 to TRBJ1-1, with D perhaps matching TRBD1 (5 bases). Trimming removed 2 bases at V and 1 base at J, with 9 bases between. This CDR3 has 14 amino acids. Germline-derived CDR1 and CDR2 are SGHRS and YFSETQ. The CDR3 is CASSFQGWNTEAFF. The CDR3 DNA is TGCGCCAGCAGCTTTCAGGGCTGGAACACTGAAGCTTTCTTT.

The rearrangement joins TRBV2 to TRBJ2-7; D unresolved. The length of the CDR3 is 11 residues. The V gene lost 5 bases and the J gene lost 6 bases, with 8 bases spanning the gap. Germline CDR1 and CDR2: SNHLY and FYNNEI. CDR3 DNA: TGTGCCAGCAGTCCCCCTGGCGAGCAGTACTTC. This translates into CASSPPGEQYF.

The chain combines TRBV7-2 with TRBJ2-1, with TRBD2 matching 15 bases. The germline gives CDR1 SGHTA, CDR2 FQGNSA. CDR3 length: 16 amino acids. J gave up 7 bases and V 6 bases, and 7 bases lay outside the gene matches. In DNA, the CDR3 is TGTGCCAGCAGTGGACTAGGACTAGCGGGAGGGAATGAGCAGTTCTTC. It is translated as CASSGLGLAGGNEQFF.

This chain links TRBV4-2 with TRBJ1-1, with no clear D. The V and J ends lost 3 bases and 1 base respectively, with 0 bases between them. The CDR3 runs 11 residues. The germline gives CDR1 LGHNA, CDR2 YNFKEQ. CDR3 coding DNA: TGTGCCAGCAGCCAGAACACTGAAGCTTTCTTT. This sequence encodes CASSQNTEAFF.

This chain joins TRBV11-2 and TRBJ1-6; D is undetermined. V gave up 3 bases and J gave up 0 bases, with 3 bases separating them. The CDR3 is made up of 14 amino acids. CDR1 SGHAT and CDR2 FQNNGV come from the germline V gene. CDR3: CASSFNSYNSPLHF. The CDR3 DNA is TGTGCCAGCAGCTTTAACTCCTATAATTCACCCCTCCACTTT.

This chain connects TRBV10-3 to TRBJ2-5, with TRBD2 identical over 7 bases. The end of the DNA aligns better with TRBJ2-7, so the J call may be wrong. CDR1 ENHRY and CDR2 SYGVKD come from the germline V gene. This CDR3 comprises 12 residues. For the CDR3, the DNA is TGTGCCATCAGTGCTAGCGGCTACGAGCAGTACTTC. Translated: CAISASGYEQYF.

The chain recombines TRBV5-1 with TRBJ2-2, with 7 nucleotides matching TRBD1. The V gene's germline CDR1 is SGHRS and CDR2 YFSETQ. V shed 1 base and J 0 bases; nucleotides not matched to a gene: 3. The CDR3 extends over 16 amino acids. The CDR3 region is CASSLWGQTNTGELFF. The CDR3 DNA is TGCGCCAGCAGCTTGTGGGGACAGACGAACACCGGGGAGCTGTTTTTT.

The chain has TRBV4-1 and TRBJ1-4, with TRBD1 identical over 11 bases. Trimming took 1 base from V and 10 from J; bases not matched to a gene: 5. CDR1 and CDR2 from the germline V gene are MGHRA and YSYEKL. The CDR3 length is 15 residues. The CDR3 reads CASSQGGTGGRKLFF. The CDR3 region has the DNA TGCGCCAGCAGCCAAGGCGGGACAGGGGGACGAAAACTGTTTTTT.

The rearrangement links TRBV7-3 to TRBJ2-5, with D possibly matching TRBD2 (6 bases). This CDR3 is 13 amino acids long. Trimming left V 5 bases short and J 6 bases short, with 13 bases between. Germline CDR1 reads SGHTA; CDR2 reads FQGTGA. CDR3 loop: CASSRGGKQTQYF. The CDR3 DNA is TGTGCCAGCAGCCGAGGAGGGAAACAGACCCAGTACTTC.

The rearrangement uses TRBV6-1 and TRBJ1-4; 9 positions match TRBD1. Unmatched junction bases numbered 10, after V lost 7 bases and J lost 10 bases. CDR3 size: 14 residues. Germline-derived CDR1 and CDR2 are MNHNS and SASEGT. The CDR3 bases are TGTGCCAGCAACGAACAGGGGGCGCGGGGAAAACTGTTTTTT. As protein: CASNEQGARGKLFF.

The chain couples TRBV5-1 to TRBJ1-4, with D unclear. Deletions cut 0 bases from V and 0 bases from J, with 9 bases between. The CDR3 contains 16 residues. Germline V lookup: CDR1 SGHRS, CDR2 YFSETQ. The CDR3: CASSLGRSATNEKLFF. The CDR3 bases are TGCGCCAGCAGCTTGGGGCGGAGTGCAACTAATGAAAAACTGTTTTTT.

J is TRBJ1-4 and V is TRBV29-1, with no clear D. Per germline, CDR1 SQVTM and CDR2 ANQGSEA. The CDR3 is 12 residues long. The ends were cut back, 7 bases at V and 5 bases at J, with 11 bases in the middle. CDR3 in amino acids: CSAGPANEKLFF. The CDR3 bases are TGCAGCGCTGGACCTGCGAATGAAAAACTGTTTTTT.